A single sample gave rise to the 31 T cell receptor beta chains below, sequenced in a study of patients and donors after allogeneic stem cell transplantation. TCRdb re-analysed the RT-PCR reads in MiXCR, keeping a single row per CDR3 protein. The table lists 25,000 to 30,000 distinct CDR3 sequences, around 7.9% of them singletons, with almost 50% in the top ten. The specimen was blood, either unsorted or a sorted T cell fraction (not recorded which). The receptor set was obtained from a human donor who was either an allogeneic HSCT recipient or a stem cell or donor lymphocyte infusion donor (not recorded which). It is not recorded whose cells these are; they may come from a transplant donor.

V is TRBV10-3 and J is TRBJ1-1; 7 bases map to TRBD1. This CDR3 comprises 14 residues. The ends lost 4 bases at V and 10 bases at J; junction bases unmatched: 12. Germline CDR1 and CDR2: ENHRY and SYGVKD. The CDR3 nucleotides are TGTGCCATCAGTGCCGACAGGGTAGAAGTCGGAGCTTTCTTT. Protein sequence: CAISADRVEVGAFF.

This clonotype was observed a handful of times. V is TRBV19 and J is TRBJ1-1; 9 nucleotides align to TRBD1. V shed 2 bases and J 8 bases; nucleotides not matched to a gene: 6. The CDR3 has 14 amino acids. Germline V CDR1 and CDR2: LNHDA, SQIVND (reference sequence). The CDR3 region is CASSIQDRGTEAFF. The CDR3 nucleotides are TGTGCCAGTAGTATACAGGACAGGGGAACAGAAGCTTTCTTT. The full variable domain, completed using reference TRBV19 and TRBJ1-1, is DGGITQSPKYLFRKEGQNVTLSCEQNLNHDAMYWYRQDPGQGLRLIYYSQIVNDFQKGDIAEGYSVSREKKESFPLTVTSAQKNPTAFYLCASSIQDRGTEAFFGQGTRLTVV.

This clonotype showed up many times. This chain uses TRBV3-1 with TRBJ2-7; D gene unclear. Germline V gene lookup returns CDR1 LGHDT and CDR2 YNNKEL (reference sequence). This CDR3 comprises 14 residues. The V and J ends lost 2 bases and 1 base respectively, with 9 bases between them. The CDR3 reads CASSQIPWSYEQYF. CDR3 DNA: TGTGCCAGCAGCCAAATCCCTTGGTCCTACGAGCAGTACTTC.

This clonotype was counted only a few times. This chain connects TRBV6-1 to TRBJ1-5; 8 bases agree with TRBD1. Trimming cost V 4 bases and J 4 bases; bases outside gene matches: 9. Germline-derived CDR1 and CDR2 are MNHNS and SASEGT. The CDR3 totals 16 residues. CDR3 loop: CASSVYPTGENQPQHF. CDR3 DNA sequence: TGTGCCAGCAGTGTATACCCGACAGGGGAGAATCAGCCCCAGCATTTT.

This clonotype was counted many times. The rearrangement links TRBV7-9 to TRBJ2-5; unclear D gene. Per the germline V gene, CDR1 is SEHNR and CDR2 is FQNEAQ (reference sequence). The CDR3 consists of 12 residues. Trimming stripped 2 bases from V and 4 bases from J, with 5 bases between. Written as DNA, the CDR3 is TGTGCCAGCAGCTTAAATATAGAGACCCAGTACTTC. This codes for CASSLNIETQYF.

The sample holds many counts of this clonotype. The gene calls are TRBV20-1 and TRBJ1-2; maybe TRBD1 (6 bases). CDR3 length: 15 amino acids. V shed 5 bases and J shed 4 bases, with 20 bases lying between them. Germline V gives CDR1 DFQATT, CDR2 SNEGSKA (reference sequence). The CDR3 region has the DNA TGCAGTGCTTCTCTCGTGAGGGAACAGGGCTATGGCTACACCTTC. It yields the protein CSASLVREQGYGYTF.

The V call is TRBV5-1, the J call TRBJ1-2; D uncertain. Germline CDR1 reads SGHRS; CDR2 reads YFSETQ. The V end was cut by 7 bases, the J end by 4 bases, with 23 bases between. The CDR3 has 16 residues. CDR3 in amino acids: CASERQLGVPVYGYTF. CDR3 bases: TGCGCCAGCGAGCGGCAGTTGGGTGTTCCCGTCTATGGCTACACCTTC.

V and J are TRBV5-4 and TRBJ1-4, with D perhaps matching TRBD1 (6 bases). The germline gives CDR1 SGHNT, CDR2 YYREEE (reference sequence). This CDR3 contains 14 residues. V was pared by 3 bases and J by 5 bases, with 11 bases between. The CDR3 nucleotides are TGTGCCAGCAGCTCAGACAGGAGAAATGAAAAACTGTTTTTT. Translation gives CASSSDRRNEKLFF.

This clonotype was recorded many times. The V and J genes are TRBV3-1 and TRBJ1-1, with TRBD1 identical over 8 bases. Per the germline V gene, CDR1 is LGHDT and CDR2 is YNNKEL (reference sequence). There are 17 residues in the CDR3. Trimming cost V 0 bases and J 2 bases; bases outside gene matches: 8. The CDR3 region is CASSQDLGQGSNTEAFF. CDR3 DNA: TGTGCCAGCAGCCAAGATCTTGGACAGGGTTCTAACACTGAAGCTTTCTTT.

The table lists this clonotype with a few counts. This chain joins TRBV3-1 and TRBJ2-3; D is unclear. Trimming stripped 0 bases from V and 0 bases from J, with 22 bases between. The CDR3 has 20 residues. Germline assignment: CDR1 LGHDT and CDR2 YNNKEL (reference sequence). CDR3 DNA sequence: TGTGCCAGCAGCCAAGAAAGAGGACGCGGAAGGGCCTGTAGCACAGATACGCAGTATTTT. Translating it yields CASSQERGRGRACSTDTQYF.

This clonotype has a count of ten or more. The chain uses TRBV6-1 and TRBJ1-4; no reliable D call. This CDR3 spans 14 amino acids. Germline V gene data show CDR1 as MNHNS and CDR2 as SASEGT. With 7 bases removed from V and 5 bases from J, the gap between germline ends came to 14 bases. CDR3 loop: CASTEGSLNEKLFF. In DNA, the CDR3 is TGTGCCAGCACGGAGGGCAGCCTCAATGAAAAACTGTTTTTT.

This clonotype was seen many times. The V gene is TRBV10-3, the J gene TRBJ1-2; no reliable D call. V lost 3 bases to trimming and J lost 2 bases, with 7 bases between them. CDR1 and CDR2 from the germline V gene are ENHRY and SYGVKD. The CDR3 is 13 residues long. DNA of the CDR3: TGTGCCATCAGTGACGACTGGAACTATGGCTACACCTTC. Protein: CAISDDWNYGYTF.

This chain connects TRBV7-8 to TRBJ1-5; D unclear. Trimming stripped 2 bases from V and 6 bases from J, with 8 bases between. Germline CDR1 SGHVS, CDR2 FQNEAQ. The CDR3 sequence is 13 residues long. CDR3 nucleotide sequence: TGTGCCAGCAGCTTACAGGAGAGTCAGCCCCAGCATTTT. It encodes CASSLQESQPQHF.

The gene calls are TRBV7-9 and TRBJ2-3, with D possibly TRBD2 on 5 matching bases. Germline CDR1 and CDR2: SEHNR and FQNEAQ (reference sequence). The CDR3 covers 17 residues. V lost 2 bases to trimming and J lost 2 bases, with 17 bases between them. CDR3: CASSLMPAGLHTDTQYF. CDR3 bases: TGTGCCAGCAGCTTAATGCCTGCCGGACTGCACACAGATACGCAGTATTTT.

This clonotype was seen at least ten times. The chain joins TRBV11-1 to TRBJ2-5; 7 bases fit TRBD2. The V and J ends lost 4 bases and 1 base, in that order; junction bases with no gene match: 12. The length of the CDR3 is 17 residues. Germline V CDR1 and CDR2: SGHAT, FQDESV (reference sequence). The CDR3 loop is CASSWGRVPSGQETQYF. The CDR3 DNA is TGTGCCAGCAGCTGGGGTAGGGTCCCTAGCGGCCAAGAGACCCAGTACTTC.

This clonotype was recorded at least ten times. This chain uses TRBV12-3 or TRBV12-4 with TRBJ2-3; the D gene is possibly TRBD1 (5 bases). V was trimmed by 3 bases and J by 4 bases, leaving 8 bases between them. This CDR3 contains 13 residues. The CDR3 here is CASSFLGADTQYF. The CDR3 DNA reads TGTGCCAGCAGTTTCCTAGGGGCAGATACGCAGTATTTT.

The chain joins TRBV7-9 to TRBJ2-1; D gene unclear. This CDR3 contains 17 residues. The ends were cut back, 10 bases at V and 2 bases at J, with 24 bases in the middle. CDR1 SEHNR and CDR2 FQNEAQ come from the germline V gene (reference sequence). In DNA, the CDR3 is TGTGCCACCCGCCTTGCGGTACAGACCAAAACCTACAATGAGCAGTTCTTC. This encodes CATRLAVQTKTYNEQFF. Using reference TRBV7-9 and TRBJ2-1 for the parts outside the CDR3, the full variable domain is DTGVSQNPRHKITKRGQNVTFRCDPISEHNRLYWYRQTLGQGPEFLTYFQNEAQLEKSRLLSDRFSAERPKGSFSTLEIQRTEQGDSAMYLCATRLAVQTKTYNEQFFGPGTRLTVL.

This clonotype was found many times. The V and J genes are TRBV5-1 and TRBJ2-7, with TRBD1 matching 10 bases. The V gene's germline CDR1 is SGHRS and CDR2 YFSETQ. Losses at the gene ends were 0 bases for V and 8 bases for J; bases not matched to a gene: 5. This CDR3 region has 14 residues. CDR3 DNA sequence: TGCGCCAGCAGCTTGGATCCGACAGGGGGCCAGCAGTACTTC. Amino acid sequence: CASSLDPTGGQQYF.

This chain joins TRBV27 and TRBJ2-2, with 7 bases that match TRBD1. CDR3 length: 17 residues. J lost 2 bases, V lost 6 bases, and 12 bases had no gene match. Germline CDR1 is MNHEY and CDR2 is SMNVEV (reference sequence). In DNA, the CDR3 is TGTGCCAGCAGACCTGACAGGGCCCACCATAACACCGGGGAGCTGTTTTTT. Amino acid sequence: CASRPDRAHHNTGELFF.

V usage is TRBV6-1 and J usage is TRBJ2-6; D possibly corresponds to TRBD2 (6 bases). V was shortened by 4 bases and J by 0 bases, with 10 bases between the two germline ends. This CDR3 has 16 amino acids. Germline-derived CDR1 and CDR2 are MNHNS and SASEGT. The CDR3 loop reads CASSAGDASGANVLTF. The CDR3 DNA is TGTGCCAGCAGTGCGGGAGACGCCTCTGGGGCCAACGTCCTGACTTTC.

This clonotype was observed a handful of times. This CDR3 reads CASSEYPGGIQYF. For the CDR3, the DNA is TGTGCCAGCAGTGAGTATCCTGGGGGCATTCAGTACTTC. The chain carries TRBV2 and TRBJ2-4; D is possibly TRBD1 or TRBD2 (5 bases each). V lost 3 bases, J lost 9 bases, and 12 bases lay in between. From germline, CDR1 is SNHLY and CDR2 FYNNEI. This CDR3 has 13 amino acids.

This clonotype appeared a single time. This chain connects TRBV4-1 to TRBJ2-1; 10 bases match TRBD1. The CDR3 covers 16 residues. V lost 1 base to trimming and J lost 8 bases; unmatched junction nucleotides: 8. Germline CDR1 MGHRA, CDR2 YSYEKL. Here the CDR3 reads CASSQAGQGTGHEQFF. CDR3 nucleotide sequence: TGCGCCAGCAGCCAAGCGGGACAGGGGACAGGCCATGAGCAGTTCTTC.

This clonotype was picked up a small number of times. The V and J genes are TRBV9 and TRBJ2-2, with D possibly matching TRBD2 (5 bases). This CDR3 region has 14 residues. Trimming shortened V by 3 bases and J by 4 bases, and 10 bases separated the two germline ends. CDR1 is SGDLS, CDR2 YYNGEE, per germline. The CDR3 DNA reads TGTGCCAGCAGCGGGGCGGCGGGCACCGGGGAGCTGTTTTTT. This sequence encodes CASSGAAGTGELFF.

This clonotype has ten or more counts. This chain uses TRBV6-1 with TRBJ2-7, with 9 positions matching TRBD1. The CDR3 is made up of 16 amino acids. V shed 4 bases and J 2 bases; nucleotides not matched to a gene: 9. Germline V CDR1 and CDR2: MNHNS, SASEGT. The CDR3 region has the DNA TGTGCCAGCAGTGTCCACGGACAGGGGAGGCCCTACGAGCAGTACTTC. Its protein product is CASSVHGQGRPYEQYF.

This clonotype showed up many times. The chain uses TRBV7-9 and TRBJ2-5; TRBD1 matches 7 bases. V dropped 1 base and J dropped 9; count of bases not matched to a gene: 8. Germline V gives CDR1 SEHNR, CDR2 FQNEAQ (reference sequence). The CDR3 runs to 14 residues. CDR3 DNA sequence: TGTGCCAGCAGCTTAGGGGGAGAGGGGGCGGCCCAGTACTTC. Amino acid sequence: CASSLGGEGAAQYF.

This clonotype occurred a few times. The V and J genes are TRBV10-3 and TRBJ1-5, with TRBD1 matching over 11 bases. Germline V gene sequence: CDR1 ENHRY, CDR2 SYGVKD. With V trimmed by 10 bases and J by 7 bases, 6 bases remained unmatched. This CDR3 is built from 13 residues. This CDR3 reads CATRTGGDQPQHF. CDR3 bases: TGTGCCACCCGGACAGGGGGCGACCAGCCCCAGCATTTT.

The chain carries TRBV20-1 and TRBJ2-5, with 9 bases that match TRBD2. CDR1 and CDR2 from the germline V gene are DFQATT and SNEGSKA (reference sequence). This CDR3 comprises 19 residues. J gave up 4 bases and V 0 bases, and 18 bases lay outside the gene matches. CDR3 bases: TGCAGTGCTAGAGATTTTGGGCGTGGGGAAGCGGGGGGAGGAGAGACCCAGTACTTC. Its protein is CSARDFGRGEAGGGETQYF.

Many counts were recorded for this clonotype. The V gene is TRBV5-1, the J gene TRBJ2-7; TRBD2 matches 10 bases. V lost 3 bases to trimming and J lost 0 bases; unmatched junction nucleotides: 3. CDR1 and CDR2 (germline): SGHRS, YFSETQ. There are 15 residues in the CDR3. For the CDR3, the DNA is TGCGCCAGCAGCTGGGGGACTAGCGCCTCCTACGAGCAGTACTTC. This encodes CASSWGTSASYEQYF.

This clonotype was picked up many times. This chain joins TRBV29-1 and TRBJ1-2; maybe TRBD1 (6 bases). CDR1 is SQVTM and CDR2 is ANQGSEA in the germline V gene. The length of the CDR3 is 13 residues. Trimming shortened V by 7 bases and J by 3 bases, and 15 bases separated the two germline ends. The CDR3 is CSGHREGDYGYTF. In DNA, the CDR3 is TGCAGCGGGCACAGGGAAGGCGACTATGGCTACACCTTC. Full variable domain (rest looked up from reference TRBV29-1 and TRBJ1-2): SAVISQKPSRDICQRGTSLTIQCQVDSQVTMMFWYRQQPGQSLTLIATANQGSEATYESGFVIDKFPISRPNLTFSTLTVSNMSPEDSSIYLCSGHREGDYGYTFGSGTRLTVV.

V gene TRBV19 combines with J gene TRBJ1-1; 8 bases are a match to TRBD1. The CDR3 has 15 amino acids. V was pared by 7 bases and J by 1 base, with 8 bases of the junction left unmatched. Germline lookup yields CDR1 LNHDA and CDR2 SQIVND (reference sequence). As DNA, the CDR3 is TGTGCCAGTACCTCCGCAGGGGGCGGGAACACTGAAGCTTTCTTT. Its protein product is CASTSAGGGNTEAFF. Based on the CDR3 plus reference TRBV19 and TRBJ1-1, the full variable domain is DGGITQSPKYLFRKEGQNVTLSCEQNLNHDAMYWYRQDPGQGLRLIYYSQIVNDFQKGDIAEGYSVSREKKESFPLTVTSAQKNPTAFYLCASTSAGGGNTEAFFGQGTRLTVV.

This chain joins TRBV27 and TRBJ2-7; 7 positions agree with TRBD1. J was trimmed by 6 bases and V by 5 bases; bases with no gene match: 10. The CDR3 is 14 amino acids. The germline V gene encodes CDR1 MNHEY and CDR2 SMNVEV (reference sequence). CDR3 protein: CASSPRQGFREQYF. The CDR3 DNA reads as TGTGCCAGCAGTCCGCGACAGGGTTTCCGCGAGCAGTACTTC.